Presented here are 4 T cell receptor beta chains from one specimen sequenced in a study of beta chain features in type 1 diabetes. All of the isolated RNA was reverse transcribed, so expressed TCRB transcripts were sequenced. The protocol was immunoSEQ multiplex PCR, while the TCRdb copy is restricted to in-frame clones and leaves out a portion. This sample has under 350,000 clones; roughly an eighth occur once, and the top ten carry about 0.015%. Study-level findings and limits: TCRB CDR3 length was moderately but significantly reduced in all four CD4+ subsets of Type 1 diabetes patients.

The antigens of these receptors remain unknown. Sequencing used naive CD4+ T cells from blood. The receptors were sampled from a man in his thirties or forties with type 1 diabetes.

The CDR3: CASSIPMRERNEQFF. In DNA, the CDR3 is TGTGCCAGTAGTATCCCCATGCGGGAGCGGAATGAGCAGTTCTTC. The chain uses TRBV19 and TRBJ2-1; TRBD2 matches at 7 bases. V lost 3 bases, J lost 7 bases, and 9 bases stayed unmatched. CDR1 is LNHDA, CDR2 SQIVND, per germline (reference sequence). The CDR3 totals 15 residues.

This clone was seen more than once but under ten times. The CDR3 spells CASSQSVAGEGTGELFF. CDR3 bases: TGCGCCAGCAGCCAATCTGTAGCGGGAGAAGGAACCGGGGAGCTGTTTTTT. The chain uses TRBV4-1 and TRBJ2-2; 9 positions agree with TRBD2. This CDR3 spans 17 amino acids. J gave up 5 bases and V 2 bases, and 9 bases lay outside the gene matches. In germline, CDR1 is MGHRA, CDR2 YSYEKL.

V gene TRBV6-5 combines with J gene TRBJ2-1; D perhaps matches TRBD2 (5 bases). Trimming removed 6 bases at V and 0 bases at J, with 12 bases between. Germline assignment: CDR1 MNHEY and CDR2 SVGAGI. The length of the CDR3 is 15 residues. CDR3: CASRMRVHSYNEQFF. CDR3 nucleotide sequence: TGTGCCAGCAGAATGCGGGTTCACTCCTACAATGAGCAGTTCTTC.

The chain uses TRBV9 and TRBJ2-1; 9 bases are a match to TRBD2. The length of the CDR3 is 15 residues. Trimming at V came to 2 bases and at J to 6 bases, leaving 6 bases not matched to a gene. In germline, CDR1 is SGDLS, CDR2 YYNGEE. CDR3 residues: CASSVSGRVGNEQFF. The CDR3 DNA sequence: TGTGCCAGCAGCGTTAGCGGGAGAGTCGGCAATGAGCAGTTCTTC.